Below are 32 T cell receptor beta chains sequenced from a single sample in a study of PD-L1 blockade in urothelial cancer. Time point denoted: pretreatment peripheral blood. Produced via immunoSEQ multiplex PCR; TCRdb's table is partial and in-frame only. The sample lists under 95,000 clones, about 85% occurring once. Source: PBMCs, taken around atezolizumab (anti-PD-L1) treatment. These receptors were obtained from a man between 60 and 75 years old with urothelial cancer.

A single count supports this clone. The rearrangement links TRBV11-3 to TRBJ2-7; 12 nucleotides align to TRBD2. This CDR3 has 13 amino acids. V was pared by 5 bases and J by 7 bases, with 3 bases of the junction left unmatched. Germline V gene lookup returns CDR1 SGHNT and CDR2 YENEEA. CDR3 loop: CASSTGLAGEQYF. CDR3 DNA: TGTGCCAGCAGCACCGGACTAGCGGGGGAGCAGTACTTC.

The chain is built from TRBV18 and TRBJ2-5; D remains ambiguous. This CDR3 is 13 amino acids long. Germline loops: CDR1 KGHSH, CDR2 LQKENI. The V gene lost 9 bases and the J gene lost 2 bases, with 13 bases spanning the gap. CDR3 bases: TGTGCCAGTCTGAGGAGTCCACAAGAGACCCAGTACTTC. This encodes CASLRSPQETQYF.

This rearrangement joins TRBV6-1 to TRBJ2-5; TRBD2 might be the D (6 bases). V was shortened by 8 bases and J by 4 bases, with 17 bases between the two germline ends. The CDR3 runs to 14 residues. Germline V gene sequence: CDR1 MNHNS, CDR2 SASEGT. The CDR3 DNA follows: TGTGCCAGCCGTGCTGGGACTTCGGTAGAGACCCAGTACTTC. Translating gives CASRAGTSVETQYF.

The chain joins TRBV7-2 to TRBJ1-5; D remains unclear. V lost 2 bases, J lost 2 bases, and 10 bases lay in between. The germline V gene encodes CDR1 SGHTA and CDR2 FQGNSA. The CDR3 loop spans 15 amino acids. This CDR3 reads CASSLLGRGNQPQHF. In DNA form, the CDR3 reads TGTGCCAGCAGCTTACTCGGGAGGGGCAATCAGCCCCAGCATTTT.

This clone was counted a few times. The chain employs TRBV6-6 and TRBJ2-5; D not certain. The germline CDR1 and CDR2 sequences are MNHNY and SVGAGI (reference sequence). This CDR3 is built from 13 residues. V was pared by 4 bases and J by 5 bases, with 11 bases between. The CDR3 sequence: CASSFSGSETQYF. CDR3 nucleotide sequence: TGTGCCAGCAGTTTTTCTGGTAGTGAGACCCAGTACTTC.

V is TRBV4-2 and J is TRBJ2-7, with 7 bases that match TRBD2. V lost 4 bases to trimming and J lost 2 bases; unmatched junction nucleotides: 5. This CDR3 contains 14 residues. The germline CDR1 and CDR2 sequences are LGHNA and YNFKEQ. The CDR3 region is CASSLGGGTYEQYF. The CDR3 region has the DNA TGTGCCAGCAGCCTCGGCGGGGGAACCTACGAGCAGTACTTC.

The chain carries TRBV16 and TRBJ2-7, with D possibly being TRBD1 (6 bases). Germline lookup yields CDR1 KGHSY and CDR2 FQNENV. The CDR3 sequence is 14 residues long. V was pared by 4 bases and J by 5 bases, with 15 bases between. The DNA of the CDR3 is TGTGCCAGCAGCCGCTCGACAGGTGGGAACGAGCAGTACTTC. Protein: CASSRSTGGNEQYF.

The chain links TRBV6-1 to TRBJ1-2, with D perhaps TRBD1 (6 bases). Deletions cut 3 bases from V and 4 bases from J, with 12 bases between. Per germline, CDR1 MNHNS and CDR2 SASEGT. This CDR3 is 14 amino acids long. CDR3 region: CASSDAQGIYGYTF. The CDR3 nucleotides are TGTGCCAGCAGTGACGCCCAGGGGATCTATGGCTACACCTTC.

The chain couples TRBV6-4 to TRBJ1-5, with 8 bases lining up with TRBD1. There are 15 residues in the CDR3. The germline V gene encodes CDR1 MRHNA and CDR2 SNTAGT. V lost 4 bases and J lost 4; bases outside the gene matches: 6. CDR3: CASSAFQGANQPQHF. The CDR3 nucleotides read TGTGCCAGCAGTGCGTTTCAGGGGGCTAATCAGCCCCAGCATTTT.

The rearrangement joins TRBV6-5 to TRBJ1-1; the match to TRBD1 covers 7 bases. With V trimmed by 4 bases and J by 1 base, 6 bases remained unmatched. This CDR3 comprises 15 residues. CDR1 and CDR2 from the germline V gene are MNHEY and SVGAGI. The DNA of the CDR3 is TGTGCCAGCAGTTCCTCGGGACAGAAGAACACTGAAGCTTTCTTT. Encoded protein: CASSSSGQKNTEAFF.

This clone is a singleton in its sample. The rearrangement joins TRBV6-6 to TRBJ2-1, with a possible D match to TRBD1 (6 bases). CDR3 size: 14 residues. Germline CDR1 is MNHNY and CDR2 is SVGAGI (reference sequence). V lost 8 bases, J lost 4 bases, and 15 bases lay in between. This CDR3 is CASFRTVSYNEQFF. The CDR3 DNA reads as TGTGCCAGCTTTAGGACAGTTTCATACAATGAGCAGTTCTTC.

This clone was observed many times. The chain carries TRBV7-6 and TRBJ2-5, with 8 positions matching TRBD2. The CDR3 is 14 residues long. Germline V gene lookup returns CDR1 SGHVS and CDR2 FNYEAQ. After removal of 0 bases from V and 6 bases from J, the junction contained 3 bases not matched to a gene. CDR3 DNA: TGTGCCAGCAGCTTAGCGGGACTAGGGAAGACCCAGTACTTC. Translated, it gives CASSLAGLGKTQYF.

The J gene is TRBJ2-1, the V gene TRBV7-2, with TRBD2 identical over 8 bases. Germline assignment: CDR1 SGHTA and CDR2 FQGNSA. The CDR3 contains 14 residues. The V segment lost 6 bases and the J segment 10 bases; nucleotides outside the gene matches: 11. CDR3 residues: CASRRATSGREQFF. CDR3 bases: TGTGCCAGCAGGCGGGCCACTAGCGGACGCGAGCAGTTCTTC.

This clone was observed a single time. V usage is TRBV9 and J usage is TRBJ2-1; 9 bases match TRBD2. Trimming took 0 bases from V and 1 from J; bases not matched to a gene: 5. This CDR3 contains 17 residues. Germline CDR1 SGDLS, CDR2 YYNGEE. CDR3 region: CASSVGGGAESYNEQFF. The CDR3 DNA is TGTGCCAGCAGCGTAGGCGGGGGGGCGGAATCCTACAATGAGCAGTTCTTC.

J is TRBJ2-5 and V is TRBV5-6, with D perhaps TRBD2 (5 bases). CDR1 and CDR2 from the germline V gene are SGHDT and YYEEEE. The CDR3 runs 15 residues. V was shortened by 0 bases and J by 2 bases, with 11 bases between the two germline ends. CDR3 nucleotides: TGTGCCAGCAGCTTGGCCACCGGACTTCAAGAGACCCAGTACTTC. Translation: CASSLATGLQETQYF. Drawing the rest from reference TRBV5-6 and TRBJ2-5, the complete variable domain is DAGVTQSPTHLIKTRGQQVTLRCSPKSGHDTVSWYQQALGQGPQFIFQYYEEEERQRGNFPDRFSGHQFPNYSSELNVNALLLGDSALYLCASSLATGLQETQYFGPGTRLLVL.

The CDR3 DNA is TGCGCCAGCAGCAACGGACAGAGCACAGATACGCAGTATTTT. This gives the protein CASSNGQSTDTQYF. The genes are TRBV5-1 and TRBJ2-3, with D perhaps matching TRBD1 (6 bases). V was trimmed by 4 bases and J by 0 bases, leaving 9 bases between them. Germline assignment: CDR1 SGHRS and CDR2 YFSETQ. The CDR3 runs to 14 residues. Filled out from reference TRBV5-1 and TRBJ2-3, the complete variable domain reads KAGVTQTPRYLIKTRGQQVTLSCSPISGHRSVSWYQQTPGQGLQFLFEYFSETQRNKGNFPGRFSGRQFSNSRSEMNVSTLELGDSALYLCASSNGQSTDTQYFGPGTRLTVL.

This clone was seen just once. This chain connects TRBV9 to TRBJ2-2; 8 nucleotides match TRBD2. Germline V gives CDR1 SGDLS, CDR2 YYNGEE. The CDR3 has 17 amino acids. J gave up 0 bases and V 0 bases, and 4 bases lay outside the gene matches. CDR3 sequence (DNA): TGTGCCAGCAGCGTAGCACTAGCGGAACCGAACACCGGGGAGCTGTTTTTT. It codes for CASSVALAEPNTGELFF.

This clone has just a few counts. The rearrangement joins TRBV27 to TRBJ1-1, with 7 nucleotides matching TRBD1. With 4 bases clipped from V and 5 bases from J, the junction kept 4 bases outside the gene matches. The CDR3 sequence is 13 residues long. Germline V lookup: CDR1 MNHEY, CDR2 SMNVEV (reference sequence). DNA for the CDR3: TGTGCCAGCAGTTCCTACAGGGGAACTGAAGCTTTCTTT. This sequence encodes CASSSYRGTEAFF.

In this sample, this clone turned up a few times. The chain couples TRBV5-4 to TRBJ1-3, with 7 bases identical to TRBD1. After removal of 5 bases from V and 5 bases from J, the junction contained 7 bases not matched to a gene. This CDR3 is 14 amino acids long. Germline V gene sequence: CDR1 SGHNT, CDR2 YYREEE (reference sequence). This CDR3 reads CASSHGTVRNTIYF. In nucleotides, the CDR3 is TGTGCCAGCAGTCATGGGACAGTTCGAAACACCATATATTTT.

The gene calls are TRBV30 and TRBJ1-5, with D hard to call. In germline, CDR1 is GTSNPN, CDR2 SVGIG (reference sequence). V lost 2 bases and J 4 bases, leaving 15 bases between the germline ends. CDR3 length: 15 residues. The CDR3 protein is CAWSNRWGVNQPQHF. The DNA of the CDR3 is TGTGCCTGGAGTAACCGCTGGGGAGTAAATCAGCCCCAGCATTTT.

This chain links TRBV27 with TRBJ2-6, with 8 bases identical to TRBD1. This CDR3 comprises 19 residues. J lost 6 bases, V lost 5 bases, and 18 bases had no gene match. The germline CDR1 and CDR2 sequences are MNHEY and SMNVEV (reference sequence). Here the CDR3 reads CASSLDSVPGQGEANVLTF. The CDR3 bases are TGTGCCAGCAGTCTCGACTCCGTTCCAGGACAGGGAGAGGCCAACGTCCTGACTTTC.

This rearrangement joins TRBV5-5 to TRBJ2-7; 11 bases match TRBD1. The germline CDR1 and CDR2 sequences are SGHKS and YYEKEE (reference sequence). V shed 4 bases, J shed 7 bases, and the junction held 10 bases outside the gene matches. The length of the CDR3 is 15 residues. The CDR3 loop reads CASSRPGTGGLEQYF. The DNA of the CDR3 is TGTGCCAGCAGCCGTCCCGGGACAGGGGGTCTAGAGCAGTACTTC.

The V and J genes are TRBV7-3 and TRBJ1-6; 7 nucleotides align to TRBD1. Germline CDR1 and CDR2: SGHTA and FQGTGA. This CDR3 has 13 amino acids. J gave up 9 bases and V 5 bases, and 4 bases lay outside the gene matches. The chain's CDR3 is CASSEQGSSPLHF. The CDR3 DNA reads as TGTGCCAGCAGCGAACAGGGGTCTTCACCCCTCCACTTT.

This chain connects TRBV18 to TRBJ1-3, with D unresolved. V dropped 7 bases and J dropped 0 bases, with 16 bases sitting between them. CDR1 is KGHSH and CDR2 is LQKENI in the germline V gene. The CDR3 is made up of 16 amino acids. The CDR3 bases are TGTGCCAGCTTTACGGTTAGACGGAGCTCTGGAAACACCATATATTTT. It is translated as CASFTVRRSSGNTIYF. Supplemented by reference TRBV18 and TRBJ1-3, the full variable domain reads NAGVMQNPRHLVRRRGQEARLRCSPMKGHSHVYWYRQLPEEGLKFMVYLQKENIIDESGMPKERFSAEFPKEGPSILRIQQVVRGDSAAYFCASFTVRRSSGNTIYFGEGSWLTVV.

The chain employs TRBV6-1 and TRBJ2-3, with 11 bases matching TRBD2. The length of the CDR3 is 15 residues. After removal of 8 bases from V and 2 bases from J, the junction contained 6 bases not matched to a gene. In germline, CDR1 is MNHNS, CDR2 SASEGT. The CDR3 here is CASRTSGRNTDTQYF. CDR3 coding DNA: TGTGCCAGCCGAACTAGCGGGAGAAACACAGATACGCAGTATTTT.

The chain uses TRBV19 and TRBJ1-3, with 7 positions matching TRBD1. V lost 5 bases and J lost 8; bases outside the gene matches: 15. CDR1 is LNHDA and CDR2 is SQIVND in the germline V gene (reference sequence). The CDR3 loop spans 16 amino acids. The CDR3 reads CASSSRTGTVGHTIYF. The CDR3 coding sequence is TGTGCCAGTAGTTCCCGGACAGGAACGGTGGGACACACCATATATTTT.

The CDR3 protein is CASSLGPIAGGLDTQYF. In DNA, the CDR3 is TGTGCCAGCAGCTTAGGTCCTATAGCGGGGGGCTTAGATACGCAGTATTTT. The rearrangement links TRBV7-8 to TRBJ2-3; 10 positions agree with TRBD2. With V trimmed by 1 base and J by 5 bases, 9 bases remained unmatched. This CDR3 is 17 amino acids long. Germline V CDR1 and CDR2: SGHVS, FQNEAQ.

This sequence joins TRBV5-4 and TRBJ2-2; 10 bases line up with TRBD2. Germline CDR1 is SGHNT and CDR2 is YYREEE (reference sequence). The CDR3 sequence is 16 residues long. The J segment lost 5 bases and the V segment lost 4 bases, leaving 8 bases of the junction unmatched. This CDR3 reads CASSPSGGAFTGELFF. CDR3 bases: TGTGCCAGCAGCCCGAGCGGGGGGGCTTTTACCGGGGAGCTGTTTTTT. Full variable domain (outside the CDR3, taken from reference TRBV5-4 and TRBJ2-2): ETGVTQSPTHLIKTRGQQVTLRCSSQSGHNTVSWYQQALGQGPQFIFQYYREEENGRGNFPPRFSGLQFPNYSSELNVNALELDDSALYLCASSPSGGAFTGELFFGEGSRLTVL.

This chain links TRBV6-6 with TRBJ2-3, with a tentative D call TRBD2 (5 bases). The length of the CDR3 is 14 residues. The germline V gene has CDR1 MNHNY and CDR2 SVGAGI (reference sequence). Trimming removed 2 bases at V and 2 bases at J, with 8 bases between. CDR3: CASSYQDSTDTQYF. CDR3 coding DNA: TGTGCCAGCAGTTACCAGGACTCCACAGATACGCAGTATTTT.

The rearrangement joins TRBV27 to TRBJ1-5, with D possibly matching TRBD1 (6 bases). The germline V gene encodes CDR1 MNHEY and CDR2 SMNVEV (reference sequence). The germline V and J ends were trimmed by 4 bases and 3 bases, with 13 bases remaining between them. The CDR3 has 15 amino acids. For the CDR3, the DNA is TGTGCCAGCAGTTCTCAGACAGGAAACAATCAGCCCCAGCATTTT. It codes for CASSSQTGNNQPQHF.

In DNA, the CDR3 is TGTGCCAGCAGCCCAGACCGGGACAGAACCTACGAGCAGTACTTC. Protein sequence: CASSPDRDRTYEQYF. V is TRBV11-2 and J is TRBJ2-7; TRBD1 matches at 7 bases. Trimming removed 5 bases from V and 2 bases from J; junction bases left unmatched: 9. The CDR3 is 15 amino acids. Germline lookup yields CDR1 SGHAT and CDR2 FQNNGV. Full variable domain (remainder filled in from reference TRBV11-2 and TRBJ2-7): EAGVAQSPRYKIIEKRQSVAFWCNPISGHATLYWYQQILGQGPKLLIQFQNNGVVDDSQLPKDRFSAERLKGVDSTLKIQPAKLEDSAVYLCASSPDRDRTYEQYFGPGTRLTVT.

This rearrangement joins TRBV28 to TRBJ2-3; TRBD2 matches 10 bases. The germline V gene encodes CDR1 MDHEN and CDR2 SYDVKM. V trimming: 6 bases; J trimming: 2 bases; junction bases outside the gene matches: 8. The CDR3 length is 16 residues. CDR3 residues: CASSPATSGYTDTQYF. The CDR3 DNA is TGTGCCAGCAGCCCGGCGACTAGCGGGTACACAGATACGCAGTATTTT. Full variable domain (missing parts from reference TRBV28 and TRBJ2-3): DVKVTQSSRYLVKRTGEKVFLECVQDMDHENMFWYRQDPGLGLRLIYFSYDVKMKEKGDIPEGYSVSREKKERFSLILESASTNQTSMYLCASSPATSGYTDTQYFGPGTRLTVL.